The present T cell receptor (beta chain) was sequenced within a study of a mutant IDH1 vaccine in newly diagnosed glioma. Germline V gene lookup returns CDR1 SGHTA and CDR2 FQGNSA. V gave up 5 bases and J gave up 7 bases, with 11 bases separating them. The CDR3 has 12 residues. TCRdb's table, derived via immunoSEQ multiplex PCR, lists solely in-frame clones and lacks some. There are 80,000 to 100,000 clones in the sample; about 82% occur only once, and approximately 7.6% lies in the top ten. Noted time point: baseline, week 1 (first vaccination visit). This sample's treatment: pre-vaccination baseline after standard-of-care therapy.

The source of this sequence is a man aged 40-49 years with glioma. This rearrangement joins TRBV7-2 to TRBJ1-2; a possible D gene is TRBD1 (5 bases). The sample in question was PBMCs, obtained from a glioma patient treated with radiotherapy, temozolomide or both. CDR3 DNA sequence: TGTGCCAGCAGCCCTGGACATAGTGGCTACACCTTC. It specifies CASSPGHSGYTF.